This TCR beta chain was retrieved from a study of beta chain features in type 1 diabetes. In its sample, this clone was seen a few times. What it binds is unknown. Investigators reverse transcribed all isolated RNA, so they sequenced expressed TCRB transcripts. TCRdb keeps only in-frame clones here, not all; method: immunoSEQ multiplex PCR. Among 810,000 or so clones listed, around a sixth were seen once. The study's findings and limits: Patients' naive, central memory and Treg TCRB repertoires seemed closer to one another than those of healthy donors.

Sequences were obtained from naive CD4+ T cells from blood. The sequence came from a woman between 18 and 30 years old in good health.

The CDR3 coding sequence is TGTGCCAGCAGCCAAGAGGGTTGGGGGCGGCGGAGCTCCTACGAGCAGTACTTC. This gives the protein CASSQEGWGRRSSYEQYF. The rearrangement links TRBV4-2 to TRBJ2-7; D is perhaps TRBD1 (6 bases). This CDR3 contains 18 residues. The germline V and J ends were trimmed by 0 bases and 0 bases, with 18 bases remaining between them. Germline V gene sequence: CDR1 LGHNA, CDR2 YNFKEQ.